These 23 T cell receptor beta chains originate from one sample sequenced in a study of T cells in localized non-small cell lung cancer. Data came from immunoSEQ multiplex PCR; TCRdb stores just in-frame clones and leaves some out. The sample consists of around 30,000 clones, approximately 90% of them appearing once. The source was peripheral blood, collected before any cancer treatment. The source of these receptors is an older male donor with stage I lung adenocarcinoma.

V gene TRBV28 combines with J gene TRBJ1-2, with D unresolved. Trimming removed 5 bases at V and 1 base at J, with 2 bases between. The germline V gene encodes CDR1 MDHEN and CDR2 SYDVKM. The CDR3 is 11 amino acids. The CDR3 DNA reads TGTGCCAGCAGTATTAACTATGGCTACACCTTC. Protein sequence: CASSINYGYTF.

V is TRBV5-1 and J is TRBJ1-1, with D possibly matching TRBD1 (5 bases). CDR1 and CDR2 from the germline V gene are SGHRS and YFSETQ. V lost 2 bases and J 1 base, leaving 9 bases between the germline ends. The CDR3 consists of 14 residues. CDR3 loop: CASSFGGSNTEAFF. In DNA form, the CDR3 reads TGCGCCAGCAGCTTCGGGGGATCGAACACTGAAGCTTTCTTT.

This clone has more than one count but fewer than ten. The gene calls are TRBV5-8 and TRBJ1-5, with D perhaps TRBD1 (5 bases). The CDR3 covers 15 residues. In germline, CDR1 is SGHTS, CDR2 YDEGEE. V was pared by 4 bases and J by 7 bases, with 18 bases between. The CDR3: CASSQDWGNRQPQHF. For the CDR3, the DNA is TGTGCCAGCAGCCAAGATTGGGGTAACAGGCAGCCCCAGCATTTT.

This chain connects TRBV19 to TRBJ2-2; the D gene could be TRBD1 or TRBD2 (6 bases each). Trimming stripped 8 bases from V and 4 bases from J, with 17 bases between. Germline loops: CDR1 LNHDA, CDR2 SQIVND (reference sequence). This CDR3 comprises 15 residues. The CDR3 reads CASGVLTGATGELFF. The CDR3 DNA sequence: TGTGCCAGTGGCGTACTTACGGGGGCCACCGGGGAGCTGTTTTTT.

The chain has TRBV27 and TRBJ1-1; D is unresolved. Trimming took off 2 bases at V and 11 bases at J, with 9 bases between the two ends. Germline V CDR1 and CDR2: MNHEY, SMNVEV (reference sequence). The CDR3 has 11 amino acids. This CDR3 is CASSLGGRAFF. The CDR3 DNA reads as TGTGCCAGCAGTTTAGGAGGCCGGGCTTTCTTT.

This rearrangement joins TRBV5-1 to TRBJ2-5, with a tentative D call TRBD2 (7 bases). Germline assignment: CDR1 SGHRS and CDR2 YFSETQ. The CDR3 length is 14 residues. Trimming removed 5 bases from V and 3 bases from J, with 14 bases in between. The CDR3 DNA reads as TGCGCCAGCAGGCAGGGGACTATTGAAGAGACCCAGTACTTC. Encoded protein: CASRQGTIEETQYF.

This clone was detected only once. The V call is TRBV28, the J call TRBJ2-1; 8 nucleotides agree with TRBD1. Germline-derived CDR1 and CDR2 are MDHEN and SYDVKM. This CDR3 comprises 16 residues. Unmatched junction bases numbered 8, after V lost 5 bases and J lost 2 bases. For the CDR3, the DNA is TGTGCCAGCAGTCTCTTCGGACAGGGCACCTACAATGAGCAGTTCTTC. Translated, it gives CASSLFGQGTYNEQFF.

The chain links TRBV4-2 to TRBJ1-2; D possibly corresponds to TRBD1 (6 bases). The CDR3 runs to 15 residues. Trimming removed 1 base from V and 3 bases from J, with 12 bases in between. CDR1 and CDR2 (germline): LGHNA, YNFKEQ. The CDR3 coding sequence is TGTGCCAGCAGCCAAGGGGAGGGGGGCGACTATGGCTACACCTTC. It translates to CASSQGEGGDYGYTF.

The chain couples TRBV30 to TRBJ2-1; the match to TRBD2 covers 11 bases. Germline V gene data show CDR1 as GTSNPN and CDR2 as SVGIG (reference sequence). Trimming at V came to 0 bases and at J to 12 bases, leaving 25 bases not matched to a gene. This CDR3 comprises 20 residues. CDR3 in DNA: TGTGCCTGGAGTGTAGCAGTCTCCCTTCCACTAGCGGGGGCCCATGGTGGGCAGTTCTTC. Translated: CAWSVAVSLPLAGAHGGQFF.

The CDR3 is CASSYGGTNEKLFF. The DNA for the CDR3 is TGTGCCAGCAGTTACGGAGGGACTAATGAAAAACTGTTTTTT. The V gene is TRBV6-6, the J gene TRBJ1-4; D gene ambiguous. The CDR3 spans 14 residues. The V end was cut by 2 bases, the J end by 2 bases, with 6 bases between. Germline values: CDR1 MNHNY, CDR2 SVGAGI (reference sequence).

The CDR3 region has the DNA TGTGCCTGGAGTGCTCAGGATGGGTCTGAAGCTTTCTTT. Its protein is CAWSAQDGSEAFF. V is TRBV30 and J is TRBJ1-1; D is unclear. This CDR3 region has 13 residues. Germline V gene data show CDR1 as GTSNPN and CDR2 as SVGIG (reference sequence). With 1 base removed from V and 6 bases from J, the gap between germline ends came to 12 bases.

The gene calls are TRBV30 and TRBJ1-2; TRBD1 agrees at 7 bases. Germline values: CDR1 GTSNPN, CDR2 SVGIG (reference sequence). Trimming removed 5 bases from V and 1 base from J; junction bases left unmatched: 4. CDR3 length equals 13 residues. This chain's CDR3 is CAWQQGINYGYTF. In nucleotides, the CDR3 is TGTGCCTGGCAACAGGGGATTAACTATGGCTACACCTTC.

Here the CDR3 reads CASSWLAGGPETQYF. The DNA for the CDR3 is TGCGCCAGCAGCTGGTTAGCGGGGGGGCCCGAGACCCAGTACTTC. The chain uses TRBV5-1 and TRBJ2-5, with TRBD2 matching 11 bases. Trimming removed 3 bases from V and 5 bases from J; junction bases left unmatched: 6. The CDR3 covers 15 residues. The germline CDR1 and CDR2 sequences are SGHRS and YFSETQ.

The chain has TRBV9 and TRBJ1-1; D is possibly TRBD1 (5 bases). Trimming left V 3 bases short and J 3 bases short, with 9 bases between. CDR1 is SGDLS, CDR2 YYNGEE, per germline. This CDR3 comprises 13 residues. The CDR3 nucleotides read TGTGCCAGCAGCGGGGGGGAACACACTGAAGCTTTCTTT. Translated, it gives CASSGGEHTEAFF.

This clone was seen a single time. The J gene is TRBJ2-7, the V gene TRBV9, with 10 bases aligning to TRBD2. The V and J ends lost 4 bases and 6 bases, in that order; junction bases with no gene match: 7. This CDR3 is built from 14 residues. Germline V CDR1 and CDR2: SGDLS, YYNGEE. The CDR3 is CASSLGLAGVEQYF. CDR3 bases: TGTGCCAGCAGCCTGGGGCTAGCGGGGGTCGAGCAGTACTTC. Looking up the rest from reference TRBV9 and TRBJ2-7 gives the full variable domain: DSGVTQTPKHLITATGQRVTLRCSPRSGDLSVYWYQQSLDQGLQFLIQYYNGEERAKGNILERFSAQQFPDLHSELNLSSLELGDSALYFCASSLGLAGVEQYFGPGTRLTVT.

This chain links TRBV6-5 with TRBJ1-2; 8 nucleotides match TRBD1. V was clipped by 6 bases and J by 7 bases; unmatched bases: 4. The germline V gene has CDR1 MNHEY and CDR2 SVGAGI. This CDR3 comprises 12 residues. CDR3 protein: CASSGQGSGYTF. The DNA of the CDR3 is TGTGCCAGCAGCGGACAGGGCAGTGGCTACACCTTC.

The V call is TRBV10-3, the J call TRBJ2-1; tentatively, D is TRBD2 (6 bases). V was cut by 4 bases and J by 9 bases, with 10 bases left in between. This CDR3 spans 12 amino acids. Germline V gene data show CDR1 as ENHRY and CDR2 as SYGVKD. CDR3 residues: CAISVTSSEQFF. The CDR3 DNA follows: TGTGCCATCAGTGTGACTAGTAGTGAGCAGTTCTTC.

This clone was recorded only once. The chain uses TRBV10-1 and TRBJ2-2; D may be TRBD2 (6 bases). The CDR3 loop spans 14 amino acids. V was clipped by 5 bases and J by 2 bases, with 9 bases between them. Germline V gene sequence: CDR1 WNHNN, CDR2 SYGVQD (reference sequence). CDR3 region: CASSFSGNTGELFF. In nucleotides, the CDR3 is TGCGCCAGCAGTTTTAGCGGAAACACCGGGGAGCTGTTTTTT.

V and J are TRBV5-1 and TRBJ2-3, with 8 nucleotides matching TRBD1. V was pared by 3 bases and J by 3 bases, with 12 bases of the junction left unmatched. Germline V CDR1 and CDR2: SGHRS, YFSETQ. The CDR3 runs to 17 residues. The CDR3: CASSSGVTGGSTDTQYF. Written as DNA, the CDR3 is TGCGCCAGCAGCTCCGGTGTTACAGGGGGGTCGACAGATACGCAGTATTTT.

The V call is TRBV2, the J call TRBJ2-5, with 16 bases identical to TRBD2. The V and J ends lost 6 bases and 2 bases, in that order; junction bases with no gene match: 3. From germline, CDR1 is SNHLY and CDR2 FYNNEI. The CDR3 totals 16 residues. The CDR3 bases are TGTGCCAGCAGCCAGGGACTAGCGGGGGGGCAAGAGACCCAGTACTTC. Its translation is CASSQGLAGGQETQYF.

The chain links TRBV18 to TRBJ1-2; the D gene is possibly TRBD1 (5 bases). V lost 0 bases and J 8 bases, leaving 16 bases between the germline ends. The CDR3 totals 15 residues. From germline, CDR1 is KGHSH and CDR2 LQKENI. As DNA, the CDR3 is TGTGCCAGCTCACCACCATCTGGGACCCTGCGGGGCTACACCTTC. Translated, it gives CASSPPSGTLRGYTF.

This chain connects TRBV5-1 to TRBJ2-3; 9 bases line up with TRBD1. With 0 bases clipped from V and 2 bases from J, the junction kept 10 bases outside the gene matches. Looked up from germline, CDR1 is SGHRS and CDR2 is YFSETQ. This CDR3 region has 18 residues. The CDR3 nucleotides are TGCGCCAGCAGCTTGGTCGTTGGTTGGACAGGGGCCACAGATACGCAGTATTTT. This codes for CASSLVVGWTGATDTQYF.

As DNA, the CDR3 is TGCGCCAGCAGCTTAGGGGGGAGCACTGAAGCTTTCTTT. Translation: CASSLGGSTEAFF. V is TRBV5-1 and J is TRBJ1-1; tentative D call: TRBD1 (6 bases). CDR1 and CDR2 from the germline V gene are SGHRS and YFSETQ. CDR3 length: 13 residues. Trimming cost V 2 bases and J 4 bases, with 9 bases left between them.